The rows below give T cell receptor beta chains drawn from one sample of a study of blood T cell repertoires in COVID-19. Clones were sequenced by immunoSEQ multiplex PCR, and TCRdb holds only the in-frame ones, with some missing. The table records about 190,000 clones, 70% to 80% of them present only once. Sequencing was carried out using peripheral blood. The source is a woman in her forties or fifties with acute or convalescent COVID-19. Each CDR3 is given with its conserved first and last residue.

J | V | CDR3
TRBJ1-1 | TRBV9 | CASSAQTGLNTEAFF
TRBJ1-1 | TRBV5-1 | CASSTGTGVGNTEAFF
TRBJ1-2 | TRBV28 | CASSFTGLNYGYTF
TRBJ2-3 | TRBV30 | CALGAGGYFTQYF
TRBJ1-1 | TRBV6-5 | CASSYSTGTEAFF
TRBJ2-3 | TRBV7-2 | CASRSRGTDTQYF
TRBJ1-5 | TRBV5-1 | CASSVGVGGNQPQHF
TRBJ2-2 | TRBV4-3 | CASSQDASGVTGELFF
TRBJ2-7 | TRBV10-1 | CASSGQVGSEQYF
TRBJ2-7 | TRBV7-2 | CASSDRVFYEQYF
TRBJ2-7 | TRBV19 | CASSRQTGEQYF
TRBJ1-1 | TRBV27 | CASSPQTGLSTEAFF
TRBJ1-1 | TRBV5-1 | CASRELDRENTEAFF
TRBJ2-7 | TRBV7-9 | CASTESGDYEQYF
TRBJ2-3 | TRBV30 | CAWSRYSGELLSTDTQYF